This T cell receptor beta chain was retrieved from a study of human T cells and chemical hapten exposure. General observations from the study: PT1 expanded TCR numbers tracked positively with patch test score. Among expanded TCRs, significantly more large CDR3 similarity clusters formed than among controls. TCRs exceeding 1 in 1000 frequency stayed unchanged with DPC sensitization.

Sample time point: patch test 1, 2 weeks after DPC sensitization. Documented treatment: therapeutic diphenylcyclopropenone sensitization with weekly scalp DPC. The table lists this clonotype with a few counts. The antigen is not known. Germline values: CDR1 SNHLY, CDR2 FYNNEI. The CDR3 extends over 14 amino acids. The V and J ends lost 8 bases and 7 bases, in that order; junction bases with no gene match: 13. TCRdb reanalysed the RACE reads using MiXCR and keeps one entry per CDR3 protein. Of some 82,000 distinct CDR3 sequences listed, around 10% were seen once; the top ten hold around 4.4%. The V call is TRBV2, the J call TRBJ2-7; 8 bases are a match to TRBD2. The sequence was collected from a woman in her forties or fifties with alopecia areata. Some clones in this sample may be carry-over from other donors' samples. Sequencing used whole blood, obtained in connection with sensitization to the hapten diphenylcyclopropenone (DPC). In DNA form, the CDR3 reads TGTGCCAGCTCTAACGGGGGGGCGCGAGAGGAGCAGTACTTC. This encodes CASSNGGAREEQYF.